This T cell receptor (beta chain) was captured by sequencing in a study of T-cell memory formation after mild COVID-19. At the level of the study: Clusters were largely donor specific. Findings and limits, study-wide: Chiefly within CM and EM were the contracting CD4+ clones; CD8+ ones were within EMRA.

5'RACE with constant-segment primers yielded barcoded, UMI-tagged TCR alpha and TCR beta cDNA libraries. TCRdb independently ran MiXCR on the 5' RACE reads; one entry per CDR3 protein. The sample consists of 500,000 to 650,000 distinct CDR3 sequences, roughly a fifth of them appearing once. Germline CDR1 reads SGHDN; CDR2 reads FVKESK. The CDR3 spans 16 residues. Trimming took off 1 base at V and 5 bases at J, with 15 bases between the two ends. Concerning this clonotype: Its antigen is currently unknown.

This TCR derives from an adult woman who had mild COVID-19 (a few samples of this study predate the infection). Cell type and time point are not known. Sequencing was performed on PBMCs or a T cell subset sorted from them (not recorded which). This chain uses TRBV14 with TRBJ2-1; possibly TRBD2 for D (6 bases). The CDR3 spells CASSQVAGSLNNEQFF. In DNA form, the CDR3 reads TGTGCCAGCAGCCAAGTCGCCGGGAGTTTAAACAATGAGCAGTTCTTC.